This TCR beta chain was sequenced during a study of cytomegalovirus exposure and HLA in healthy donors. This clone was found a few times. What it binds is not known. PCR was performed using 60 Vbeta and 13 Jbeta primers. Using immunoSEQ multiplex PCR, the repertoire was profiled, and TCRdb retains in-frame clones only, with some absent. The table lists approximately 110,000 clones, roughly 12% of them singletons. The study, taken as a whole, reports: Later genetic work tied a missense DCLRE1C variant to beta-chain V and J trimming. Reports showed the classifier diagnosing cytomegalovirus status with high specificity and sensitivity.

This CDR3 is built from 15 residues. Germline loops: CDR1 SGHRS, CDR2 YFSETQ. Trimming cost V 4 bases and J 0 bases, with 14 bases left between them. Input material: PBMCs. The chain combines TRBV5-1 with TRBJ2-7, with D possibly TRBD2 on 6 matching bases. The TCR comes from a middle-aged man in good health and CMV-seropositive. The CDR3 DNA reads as TGCGCCAGCAGCACCCCCCGGGGAGGCTCCTACGAGCAGTACTTC. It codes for CASSTPRGGSYEQYF.